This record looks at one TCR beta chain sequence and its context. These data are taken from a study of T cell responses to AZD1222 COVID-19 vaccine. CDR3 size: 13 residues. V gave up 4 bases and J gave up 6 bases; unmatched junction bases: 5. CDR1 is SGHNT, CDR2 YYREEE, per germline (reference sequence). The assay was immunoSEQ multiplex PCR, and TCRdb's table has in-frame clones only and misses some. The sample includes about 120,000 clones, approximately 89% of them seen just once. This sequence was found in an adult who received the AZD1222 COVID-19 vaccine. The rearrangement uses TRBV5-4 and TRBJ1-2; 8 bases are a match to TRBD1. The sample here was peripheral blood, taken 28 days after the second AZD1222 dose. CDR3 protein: CASSTRQGNGYTF. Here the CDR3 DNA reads TGTGCCAGCAGCACAAGACAGGGGAATGGCTACACCTTC.